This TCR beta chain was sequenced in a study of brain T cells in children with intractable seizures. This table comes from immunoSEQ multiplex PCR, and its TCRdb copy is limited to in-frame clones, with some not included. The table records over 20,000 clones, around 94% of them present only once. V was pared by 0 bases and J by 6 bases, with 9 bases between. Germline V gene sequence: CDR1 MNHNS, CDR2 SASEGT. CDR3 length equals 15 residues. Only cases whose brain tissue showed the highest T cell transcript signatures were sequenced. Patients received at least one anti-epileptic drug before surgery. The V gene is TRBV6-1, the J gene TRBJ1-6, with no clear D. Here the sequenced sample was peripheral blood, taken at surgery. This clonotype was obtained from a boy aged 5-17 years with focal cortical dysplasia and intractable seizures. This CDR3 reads CASSEAGRSNSPLHF. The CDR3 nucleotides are TGTGCCAGCAGTGAAGCCGGTCGGAGTAATTCACCCCTCCACTTT.